This TCR beta chain was recovered during a study of tissue T cells after allogeneic stem cell transplantation. With regard to this clone: This sequence may be a read error, since a much larger clone differs from it by one base. Gene names follow the mouse nomenclature. The read finishes 1 residue shy of the CDR3 end, and the germline J gene is used to complete it.

Sequencing of TCRbeta CDR3 at survey depth gave sequences and template counts. The repertoire was sequenced with immunoSEQ multiplex PCR; TCRdb's copy has only in-frame clones and lacks some. Of 4,000 to 5,500 clones listed, roughly 32% are singletons. CDR3 length equals 14 residues. Germline assignment: CDR1 KGHPV and CDR2 FQNQEV (reference sequence). The junction had 1 base not matched to a gene; V was cut back by 2 bases and J by 0 bases. The sample's time point: mouse harvest day 14 after allogeneic transplant. Tail vein injection delivered 10^7 T-cell-depleted bone marrow cells and 10^6 splenic CD5+ T cells. Tissues came from B6→BALB/c major-mismatch GVHD mice at day 7 or 14.

The chain has TRBV26 and TRBJ2-7, with TRBD1 matching 7 bases. The specimen sequenced was skin. The clonotype was recovered from a female BALB/c mouse given C57BL/6 T cells with graft-versus-host disease after an allogeneic hematopoietic cell transplant. The covered CDR3 bases are TGTGCCAGCAGTCTGACAGGGGTCTCCTATGAACAGTAC. Protein product: CASSLTGVSYEQY. The CDR3, in full, reads CASSLTGVSYEQYF.